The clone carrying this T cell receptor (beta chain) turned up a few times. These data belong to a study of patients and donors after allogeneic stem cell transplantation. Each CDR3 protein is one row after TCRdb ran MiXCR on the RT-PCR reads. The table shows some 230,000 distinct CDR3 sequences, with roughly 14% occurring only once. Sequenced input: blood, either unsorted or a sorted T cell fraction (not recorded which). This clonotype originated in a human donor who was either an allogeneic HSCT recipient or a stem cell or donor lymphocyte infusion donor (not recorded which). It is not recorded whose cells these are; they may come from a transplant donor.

DNA of the CDR3: TGTGCCAGCAGCTTAGGGAGACTAGCGGGAGAGGTTTACAATGAGCAGTTCTTC. As protein: CASSLGRLAGEVYNEQFF. The V and J genes are TRBV11-2 and TRBJ2-1; 12 bases fit TRBD2. Germline lookup yields CDR1 SGHAT and CDR2 FQNNGV. CDR3 length: 18 residues. The J segment lost 4 bases and the V segment lost 1 base, leaving 8 bases of the junction unmatched.